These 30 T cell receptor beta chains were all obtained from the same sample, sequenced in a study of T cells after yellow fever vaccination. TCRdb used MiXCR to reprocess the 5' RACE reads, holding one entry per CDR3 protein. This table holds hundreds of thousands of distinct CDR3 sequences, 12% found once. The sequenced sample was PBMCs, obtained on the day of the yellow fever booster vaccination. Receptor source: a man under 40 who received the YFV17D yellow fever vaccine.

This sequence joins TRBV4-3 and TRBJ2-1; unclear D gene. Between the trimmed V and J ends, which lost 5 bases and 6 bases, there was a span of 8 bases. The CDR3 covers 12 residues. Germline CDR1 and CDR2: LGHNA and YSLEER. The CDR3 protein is CASSSIGNEQFF. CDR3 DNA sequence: TGCGCCAGCAGCTCTATAGGCAATGAGCAGTTCTTC.

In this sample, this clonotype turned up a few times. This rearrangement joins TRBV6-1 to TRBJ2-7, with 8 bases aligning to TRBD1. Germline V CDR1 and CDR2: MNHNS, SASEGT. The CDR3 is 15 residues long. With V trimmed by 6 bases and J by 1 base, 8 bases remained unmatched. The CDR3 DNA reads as TGTGCCAGCAGGGCAACAGGGGGTGGATCCTACGAGCAGTACTTC. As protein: CASRATGGGSYEQYF.

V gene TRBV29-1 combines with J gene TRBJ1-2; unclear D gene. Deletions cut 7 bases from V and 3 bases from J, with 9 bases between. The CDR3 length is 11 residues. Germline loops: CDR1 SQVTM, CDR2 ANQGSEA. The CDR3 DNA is TGCAGCGGCACCGGGTACTATGGCTACACCTTC. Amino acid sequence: CSGTGYYGYTF.

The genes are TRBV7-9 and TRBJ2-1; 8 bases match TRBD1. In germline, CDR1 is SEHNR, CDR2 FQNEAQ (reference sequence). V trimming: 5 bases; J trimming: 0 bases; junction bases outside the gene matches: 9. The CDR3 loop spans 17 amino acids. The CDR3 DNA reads TGTGCCAGCAGCACGCTCGACAGGGGTATCTCCTACAATGAGCAGTTCTTC. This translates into CASSTLDRGISYNEQFF.

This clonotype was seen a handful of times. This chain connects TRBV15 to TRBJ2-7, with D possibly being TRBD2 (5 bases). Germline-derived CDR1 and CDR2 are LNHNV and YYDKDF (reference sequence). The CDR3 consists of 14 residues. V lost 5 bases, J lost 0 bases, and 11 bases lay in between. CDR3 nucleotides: TGTGCCACCAGCGGGGAGCCGAGCTCCTACGAGCAGTACTTC. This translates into CATSGEPSSYEQYF.

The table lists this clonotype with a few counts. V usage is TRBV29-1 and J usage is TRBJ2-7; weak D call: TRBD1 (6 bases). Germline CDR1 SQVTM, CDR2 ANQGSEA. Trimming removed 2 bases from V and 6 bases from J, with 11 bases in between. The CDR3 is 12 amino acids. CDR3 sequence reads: CSVEQGLGEQYF. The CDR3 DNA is TGCAGCGTTGAACAGGGGTTAGGCGAGCAGTACTTC.

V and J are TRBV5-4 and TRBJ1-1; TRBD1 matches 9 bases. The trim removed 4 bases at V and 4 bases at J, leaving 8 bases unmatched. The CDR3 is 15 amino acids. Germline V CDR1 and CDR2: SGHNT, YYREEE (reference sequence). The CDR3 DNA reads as TGTGCCAGCAGCGCGTACAGGGGGCTGGGCACTGAAGCTTTCTTT. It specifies CASSAYRGLGTEAFF.

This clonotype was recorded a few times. This CDR3 reads CASSVGGAKETQYF. CDR3 coding DNA: TGTGCCAGCAGCGTAGGTGGAGCAAAAGAGACCCAGTACTTC. The chain is built from TRBV9 and TRBJ2-5; D unclear. Trimming shortened V by 0 bases and J by 3 bases, and 9 bases separated the two germline ends. This CDR3 contains 14 residues. Germline CDR1 and CDR2: SGDLS and YYNGEE.

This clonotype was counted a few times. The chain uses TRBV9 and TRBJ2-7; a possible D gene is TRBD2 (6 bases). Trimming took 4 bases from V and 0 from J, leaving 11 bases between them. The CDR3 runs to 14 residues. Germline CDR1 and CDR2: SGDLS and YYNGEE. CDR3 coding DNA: TGTGCCAGCAGCCTTCGGACTAACTCCTACGAGCAGTACTTC. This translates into CASSLRTNSYEQYF.

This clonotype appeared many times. Here the CDR3 DNA reads TGTGCCAGCAGTCAAAGGGGGGTCGAGAATGAGCAGTTCTTC. Encoded protein: CASSQRGVENEQFF. The V gene is TRBV28, the J gene TRBJ2-1; D is perhaps TRBD1 or TRBD2 (6 bases each). The CDR3 runs 14 residues. Germline V lookup: CDR1 MDHEN, CDR2 SYDVKM. V was clipped by 5 bases and J by 7 bases, with 15 bases between them.

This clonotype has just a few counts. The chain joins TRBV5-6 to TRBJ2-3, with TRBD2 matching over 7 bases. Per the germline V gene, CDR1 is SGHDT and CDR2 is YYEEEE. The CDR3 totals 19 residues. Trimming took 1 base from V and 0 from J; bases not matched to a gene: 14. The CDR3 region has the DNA TGTGCCAGCAGCTTGCGTTTTTTTTCGCGGGAGCAGAGCACAGATACGCAGTATTTT. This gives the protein CASSLRFFSREQSTDTQYF.

The CDR3, as DNA: TGTGCCAGCAGCCCACGGACAGGAAGAGCCTACAATGAGCAGTTCTTC. Translating gives CASSPRTGRAYNEQFF. The rearrangement joins TRBV9 to TRBJ2-1, with TRBD1 matching over 7 bases. The CDR3 length is 16 residues. CDR1 and CDR2 (germline): SGDLS, YYNGEE. V shed 4 bases, J shed 2 bases, and the junction held 9 bases outside the gene matches.

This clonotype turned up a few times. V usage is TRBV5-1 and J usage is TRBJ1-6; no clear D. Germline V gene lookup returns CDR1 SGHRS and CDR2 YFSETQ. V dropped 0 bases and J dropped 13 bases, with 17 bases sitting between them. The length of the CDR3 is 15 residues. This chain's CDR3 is CASSLAGAMADPLHF. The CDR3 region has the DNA TGCGCCAGCAGCTTGGCTGGAGCGATGGCGGATCCCCTCCACTTT.

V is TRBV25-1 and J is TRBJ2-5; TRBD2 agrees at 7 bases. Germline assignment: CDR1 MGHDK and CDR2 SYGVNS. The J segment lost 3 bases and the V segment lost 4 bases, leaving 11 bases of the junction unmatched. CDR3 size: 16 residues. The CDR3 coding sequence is TGTGCCAGCAGTGTCCAGGACGGGAGGATAGAAGAGACCCAGTACTTC. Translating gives CASSVQDGRIEETQYF. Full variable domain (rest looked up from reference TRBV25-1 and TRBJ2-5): EADIYQTPRYLVIGTGKKITLECSQTMGHDKMYWYQQDPGMELHLIHYSYGVNSTEKGDLSSESTVSRIRTEHFPLTLESARPSHTSQYLCASSVQDGRIEETQYFGPGTRLLVL.

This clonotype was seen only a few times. The CDR3 here is CASVRGQGGSPLHF. DNA of the CDR3: TGTGCCAGCGTCCGGGGGCAGGGAGGCTCACCCCTCCACTTT. The rearrangement joins TRBV6-1 to TRBJ1-6; TRBD1 is a possible D gene (6 bases). Germline CDR1 reads MNHNS; CDR2 reads SASEGT. V lost 8 bases, J lost 10 bases, and 18 bases lay in between. This CDR3 is 14 amino acids long.

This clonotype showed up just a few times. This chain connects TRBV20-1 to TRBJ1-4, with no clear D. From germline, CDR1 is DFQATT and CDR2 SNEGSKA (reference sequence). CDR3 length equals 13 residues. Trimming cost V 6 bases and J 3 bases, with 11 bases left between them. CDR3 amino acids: CSAPSESNEKLFF. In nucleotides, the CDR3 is TGCAGTGCGCCTTCGGAGTCTAATGAAAAACTGTTTTTT.

The CDR3: CASSSEGRTYNEQFF. Written as DNA, the CDR3 is TGTGCCAGCAGTTCCGAAGGGCGGACTTACAATGAGCAGTTCTTC. This chain links TRBV12-3 or TRBV12-4 with TRBJ2-1; D possibly corresponds to TRBD2 (5 bases). V lost 4 bases to trimming and J lost 4 bases, with 14 bases between them. The length of the CDR3 is 15 residues.

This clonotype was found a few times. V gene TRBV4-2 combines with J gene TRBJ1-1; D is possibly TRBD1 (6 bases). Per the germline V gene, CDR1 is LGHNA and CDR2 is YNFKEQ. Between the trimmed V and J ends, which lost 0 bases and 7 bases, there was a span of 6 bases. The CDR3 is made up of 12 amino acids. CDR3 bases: TGTGCCAGCAGCCAAGACAGGGGTGAAGCTTTCTTT. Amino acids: CASSQDRGEAFF.

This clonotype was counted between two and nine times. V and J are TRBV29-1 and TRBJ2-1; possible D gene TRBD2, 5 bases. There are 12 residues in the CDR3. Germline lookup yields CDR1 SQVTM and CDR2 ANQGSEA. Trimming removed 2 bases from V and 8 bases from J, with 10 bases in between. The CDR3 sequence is CSVEWEFDEQFF. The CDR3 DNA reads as TGCAGCGTTGAATGGGAGTTCGATGAGCAGTTCTTC.

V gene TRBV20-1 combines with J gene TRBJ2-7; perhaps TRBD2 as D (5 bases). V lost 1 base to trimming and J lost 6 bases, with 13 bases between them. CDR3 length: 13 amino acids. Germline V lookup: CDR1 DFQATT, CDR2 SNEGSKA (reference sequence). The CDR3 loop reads CSARGVMGSEQYF. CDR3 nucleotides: TGCAGTGCTAGAGGAGTGATGGGGAGCGAGCAGTACTTC.

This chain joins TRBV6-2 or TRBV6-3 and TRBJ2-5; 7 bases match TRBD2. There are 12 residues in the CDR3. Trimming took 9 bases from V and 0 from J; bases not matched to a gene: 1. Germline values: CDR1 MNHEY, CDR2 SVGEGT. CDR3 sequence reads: CASLADQETQYF. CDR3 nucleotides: TGTGCCAGTCTAGCGGACCAAGAGACCCAGTACTTC.

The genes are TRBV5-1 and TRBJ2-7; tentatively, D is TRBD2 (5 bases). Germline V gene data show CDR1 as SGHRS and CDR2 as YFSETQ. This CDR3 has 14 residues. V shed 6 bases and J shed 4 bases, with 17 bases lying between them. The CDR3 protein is CASTPDSARYEQYF. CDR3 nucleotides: TGCGCCAGCACCCCGGACTCGGCCAGATACGAGCAGTACTTC.

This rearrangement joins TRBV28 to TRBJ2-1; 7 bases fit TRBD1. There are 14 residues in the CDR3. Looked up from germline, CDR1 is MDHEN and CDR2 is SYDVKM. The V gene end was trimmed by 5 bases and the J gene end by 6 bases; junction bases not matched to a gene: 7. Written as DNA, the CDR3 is TGTGCCAGCAGTACCCTACAGGGGATCAATGAGCAGTTCTTC. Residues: CASSTLQGINEQFF. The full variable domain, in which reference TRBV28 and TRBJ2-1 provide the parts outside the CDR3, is DVKVTQSSRYLVKRTGEKVFLECVQDMDHENMFWYRQDPGLGLRLIYFSYDVKMKEKGDIPEGYSVSREKKERFSLILESASTNQTSMYLCASSTLQGINEQFFGPGTRLTVL.

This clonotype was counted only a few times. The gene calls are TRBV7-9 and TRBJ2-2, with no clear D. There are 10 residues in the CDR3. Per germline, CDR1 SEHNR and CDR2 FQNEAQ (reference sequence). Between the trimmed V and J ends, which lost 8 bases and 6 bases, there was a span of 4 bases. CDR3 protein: CASGSGELFF. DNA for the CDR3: TGTGCCAGCGGGTCCGGGGAGCTGTTTTTT.

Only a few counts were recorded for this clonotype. The CDR3 DNA reads TGCAGTGCTATGGGGACAGGGAGACGCAATGAGCAGTTCTTC. It yields the protein CSAMGTGRRNEQFF. The chain has TRBV20-1 and TRBJ2-1; 9 positions agree with TRBD1. J lost 6 bases, V lost 4 bases, and 7 bases had no gene match. The CDR3 has 14 residues. Germline CDR1 is DFQATT and CDR2 is SNEGSKA (reference sequence).

CDR3 loop: CASSQEARDNQPQHF. The DNA of the CDR3 is TGCGCCAGCAGCCAAGAAGCACGGGACAATCAGCCCCAGCATTTT. V gene TRBV4-3 combines with J gene TRBJ1-5; D remains unclear. The CDR3 runs to 15 residues. From germline, CDR1 is LGHNA and CDR2 YSLEER. V was clipped by 0 bases and J by 3 bases, with 9 bases between them.

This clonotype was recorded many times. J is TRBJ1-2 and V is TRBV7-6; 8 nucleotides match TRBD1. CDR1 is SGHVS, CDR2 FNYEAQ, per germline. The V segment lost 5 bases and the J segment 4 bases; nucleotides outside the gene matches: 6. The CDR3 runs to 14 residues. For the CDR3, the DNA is TGTGCCAGCAGCCGGGGACAGGACTTCTATGGCTACACCTTC. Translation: CASSRGQDFYGYTF. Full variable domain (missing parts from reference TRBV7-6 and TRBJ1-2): GAGVSQSPRYKVTKRGQDVALRCDPISGHVSLYWYRQALGQGPEFLTYFNYEAQQDKSGLPNDRFSAERPEGSISTLTIQRTEQRDSAMYRCASSRGQDFYGYTFGSGTRLTVV.

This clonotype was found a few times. Here the CDR3 DNA reads TGTGCCATCAGTGAGGCCCGGGAGGGCGGAGATGAGCAGTTCTTC. Encoded protein: CAISEAREGGDEQFF. The chain couples TRBV10-3 to TRBJ2-1; 8 nucleotides line up with TRBD2. Trimming removed 2 bases from V and 8 bases from J; junction bases left unmatched: 8. Looked up from germline, CDR1 is ENHRY and CDR2 is SYGVKD. The CDR3 runs 15 residues.

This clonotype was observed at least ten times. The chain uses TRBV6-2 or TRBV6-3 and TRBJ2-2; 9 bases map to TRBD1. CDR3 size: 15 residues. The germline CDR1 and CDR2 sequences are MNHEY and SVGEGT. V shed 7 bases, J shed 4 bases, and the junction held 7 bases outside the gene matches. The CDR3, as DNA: TGTGCCAGCAATCTACAGGGGGCCGGCACCGGGGAGCTGTTTTTT. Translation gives CASNLQGAGTGELFF.

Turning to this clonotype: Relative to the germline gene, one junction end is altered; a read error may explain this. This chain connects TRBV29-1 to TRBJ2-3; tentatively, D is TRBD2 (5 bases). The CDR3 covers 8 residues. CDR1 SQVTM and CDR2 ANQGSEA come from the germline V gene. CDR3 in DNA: TGCAGCGTCTCGGACTGGAAATTT. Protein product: CSVSDWKF.